A single sample is the source of the 30 T cell receptor beta chains below, sequenced in a study of T cell responses to AZD1222 COVID-19 vaccine. Produced via immunoSEQ multiplex PCR; TCRdb's table is partial and in-frame only. The profile shows about 150,000 clones, around 86% of them singletons. The specimen comprised peripheral blood, sampled on day 0 of MenACWY control vaccination. These receptors all come from an adult in good health.

This clone was observed once. This chain joins TRBV6-6 and TRBJ2-4, with 10 bases fitting TRBD1. CDR3 size: 15 residues. The germline V gene encodes CDR1 MNHNY and CDR2 SVGAGI (reference sequence). J was trimmed by 3 bases and V by 4 bases; bases with no gene match: 3. The CDR3 DNA follows: TGTGCCAGCAGTTCGGACAGGGGGGTCAAAAACATTCAGTACTTC. Translating it yields CASSSDRGVKNIQYF.

This clone was found a few times. This chain joins TRBV7-3 and TRBJ1-6, with TRBD1 identical over 7 bases. The CDR3 covers 13 residues. V was clipped by 5 bases and J by 8 bases; unmatched bases: 3. The germline V gene has CDR1 SGHTA and CDR2 FQGTGA. The CDR3 nucleotides read TGTGCCAGCAGCAACGACAGGGATTCACCCCTCCACTTT. Translated, it gives CASSNDRDSPLHF.

The chain links TRBV3-1 (or the pseudogene TRBV3-2) to TRBJ1-1, with TRBD1 as a possible D gene (5 bases). Germline V lookup: CDR1 LGHDT, CDR2 YNNKEL (reference sequence). Trimming removed 4 bases at V and 0 bases at J, with 9 bases between. The CDR3 has 14 amino acids. CDR3 sequence (DNA): TGTGCCAGCAGCCGGGGGACGGTGAACACTGAAGCTTTCTTT. It encodes CASSRGTVNTEAFF.

This clone has only one observation. This rearrangement joins TRBV2 to TRBJ2-5, with 9 bases aligning to TRBD2. CDR3 length: 14 residues. Germline V CDR1 and CDR2: SNHLY, FYNNEI. V was pared by 8 bases and J by 4 bases, with 8 bases of the junction left unmatched. The chain's CDR3 is CASERGAQRETQYF. The CDR3 DNA is TGTGCCAGCGAGCGGGGGGCGCAAAGAGAGACCCAGTACTTC.

The chain employs TRBV5-1 and TRBJ1-1, with 7 positions matching TRBD1. V shed 0 bases and J 4 bases; nucleotides not matched to a gene: 9. The CDR3 totals 16 residues. Per the germline V gene, CDR1 is SGHRS and CDR2 is YFSETQ. The CDR3 sequence: CASSLGNRGSSTEAFF. In DNA, the CDR3 is TGCGCCAGCAGCTTGGGTAACAGGGGTTCTAGCACTGAAGCTTTCTTT. The full variable domain, rest sourced from reference TRBV5-1 and TRBJ1-1, is KAGVTQTPRYLIKTRGQQVTLSCSPISGHRSVSWYQQTPGQGLQFLFEYFSETQRNKGNFPGRFSGRQFSNSRSEMNVSTLELGDSALYLCASSLGNRGSSTEAFFGQGTRLTVV.

The chain's CDR3 is CATRQGGMDTQYF. The CDR3 nucleotides read TGTGCCACCAGACAGGGGGGGATGGATACGCAGTATTTT. The chain combines TRBV12-3 or TRBV12-4 with TRBJ2-3, with 9 bases that match TRBD1. The CDR3 is 13 amino acids. V shed 10 bases and J 6 bases; nucleotides not matched to a gene: 8.

The chain has TRBV4-1 and TRBJ2-1; TRBD2 aligns across 10 bases. The V gene end was trimmed by 1 base and the J gene end by 4 bases; junction bases not matched to a gene: 4. CDR3 length: 16 residues. The germline V gene encodes CDR1 MGHRA and CDR2 YSYEKL. The CDR3 spells CASSQAGTSEYNEQFF. The CDR3 coding sequence is TGCGCCAGCAGCCAAGCGGGGACTAGCGAGTACAATGAGCAGTTCTTC.

This clone was seen a few times. The J gene is TRBJ1-4, the V gene TRBV5-5, with D possibly being TRBD1 (6 bases). This CDR3 has 16 residues. Deletions cut 2 bases from V and 5 bases from J, with 16 bases between. Germline V gene data show CDR1 as SGHKS and CDR2 as YYEKEE (reference sequence). The CDR3 bases are TGTGCCAGCAGCTTTTACCCGACAGGTCGAAATGAAAAACTGTTTTTT. This gives the protein CASSFYPTGRNEKLFF.

The rearrangement links TRBV28 to TRBJ1-4, with unresolved D. This CDR3 spans 14 amino acids. Germline V gives CDR1 MDHEN, CDR2 SYDVKM. Between the trimmed V and J ends, which lost 6 bases and 4 bases, there was a span of 12 bases. CDR3 coding DNA: TGTGCCAGCAGGCCGCAGTCTTTTAATGAAAAACTGTTTTTT. Protein sequence: CASRPQSFNEKLFF.

The chain recombines TRBV19 with TRBJ1-3, with 9 bases matching TRBD1. The CDR3 is made up of 18 amino acids. V trimming: 4 bases; J trimming: 0 bases; junction bases outside the gene matches: 10. CDR1 is LNHDA, CDR2 SQIVND, per germline (reference sequence). The CDR3 reads CASSTNPGQGSSGNTIYF. CDR3 coding DNA: TGTGCCAGTAGTACAAATCCAGGACAGGGGAGCTCTGGAAACACCATATATTTT.

The CDR3 loop is CASSFRAGGGQSRPNEQFF. The CDR3 DNA reads as TGTGCCAGCAGCTTTAGGGCCGGGGGGGGACAAAGCCGGCCCAATGAGCAGTTCTTC. V is TRBV3-1 (or the pseudogene TRBV3-2) and J is TRBJ2-1; TRBD2 matches at 8 bases. V lost 5 bases and J lost 6; bases outside the gene matches: 21. Germline CDR1 reads LGHDT; CDR2 reads YNNKEL (reference sequence). The CDR3 runs to 19 residues.

The chain has TRBV7-9 and TRBJ1-2; no firm D call. Trimming stripped 1 base from V and 2 bases from J, with 8 bases between. The CDR3 has 14 amino acids. Germline V CDR1 and CDR2: SEHNR, FQNEAQ (reference sequence). This CDR3 reads CASSLDRANYGYTF. DNA for the CDR3: TGTGCCAGCAGCTTAGATAGGGCGAACTATGGCTACACCTTC.

This clone occurred once. The chain uses TRBV5-1 and TRBJ2-6, with TRBD2 matching over 9 bases. J gave up 4 bases and V 0 bases, and 8 bases lay outside the gene matches. Germline CDR1 SGHRS, CDR2 YFSETQ. The CDR3 sequence is 18 residues long. CDR3 amino acids: CASSLVGGGASGANVLTF. CDR3 DNA: TGCGCCAGCAGCTTGGTAGGCGGGGGGGCCTCCGGGGCCAACGTCCTGACTTTC.

The rearrangement uses TRBV13 and TRBJ1-1; D is possibly TRBD1 (5 bases). Germline V CDR1 and CDR2: PRHDT, FYEKMQ (reference sequence). V lost 5 bases to trimming and J lost 1 base, with 11 bases between them. CDR3 size: 14 residues. The CDR3 loop is CASSPRGGNTEAFF. CDR3 bases: TGTGCCAGCAGCCCACGCGGGGGGAACACTGAAGCTTTCTTT.

The J gene is TRBJ2-1, the V gene TRBV24-1, with TRBD2 identical over 8 bases. There are 17 residues in the CDR3. Germline trimming cut 2 bases from V and 5 bases from J; bases unmatched to any gene: 10. Germline lookup yields CDR1 KGHDR and CDR2 SFDVKD. The CDR3 DNA follows: TGTGCCACCAGTGATTCCCCGGTGGTAGCGGGACACAATGAGCAGTTCTTC. Amino acid sequence: CATSDSPVVAGHNEQFF.

V gene TRBV9 combines with J gene TRBJ1-1, with D uncertain. Trimming removed 0 bases from V and 0 bases from J, with 6 bases in between. CDR1 SGDLS and CDR2 YYNGEE come from the germline V gene. CDR3 size: 14 residues. For the CDR3, the DNA is TGTGCCAGCAGCGTAGCAGCGATGAACACTGAAGCTTTCTTT. Protein sequence: CASSVAAMNTEAFF.

V is TRBV6-5 and J is TRBJ1-2, with a tentative D call TRBD1 (6 bases). Trimming took 5 bases from V and 1 from J, leaving 11 bases between them. There are 14 residues in the CDR3. Germline-derived CDR1 and CDR2 are MNHEY and SVGAGI. CDR3: CASSQDSFNYGYTF. CDR3 DNA sequence: TGTGCCAGCAGTCAGGACAGCTTTAACTATGGCTACACCTTC.

This clone was recorded once. This chain connects TRBV18 to TRBJ1-2; D gene ambiguous. Germline V CDR1 and CDR2: KGHSH, LQKENI. With 2 bases removed from V and 7 bases from J, the gap between germline ends came to 14 bases. This CDR3 region has 14 residues. The CDR3 is CASSPAQRFGGYTF. Written as DNA, the CDR3 is TGTGCCAGCTCACCAGCGCAGAGATTCGGTGGCTACACCTTC. The full variable domain, its missing parts supplied by reference TRBV18 and TRBJ1-2, is NAGVMQNPRHLVRRRGQEARLRCSPMKGHSHVYWYRQLPEEGLKFMVYLQKENIIDESGMPKERFSAEFPKEGPSILRIQQVVRGDSAAYFCASSPAQRFGGYTFGSGTRLTVV.

The chain employs TRBV28 and TRBJ1-2, with D uncertain. V lost 3 bases, J lost 5 bases, and 7 bases lay in between. Germline loops: CDR1 MDHEN, CDR2 SYDVKM. The CDR3 covers 12 residues. The CDR3: CASSFTYYGYTF. CDR3 DNA: TGTGCCAGCAGTTTCACGTATTATGGCTACACCTTC.

This rearrangement joins TRBV19 to TRBJ1-6; 9 nucleotides line up with TRBD1. The CDR3 sequence is 16 residues long. The V segment lost 4 bases and the J segment 10 bases; nucleotides outside the gene matches: 11. Germline V gene sequence: CDR1 LNHDA, CDR2 SQIVND (reference sequence). DNA for the CDR3: TGTGCCAGTAGTAAGAGTGAAGGACAGGGGAGATCACCCCTCCACTTT. Protein sequence: CASSKSEGQGRSPLHF.

The chain couples TRBV5-5 to TRBJ1-2, with TRBD1 matching over 12 bases. The CDR3 runs to 16 residues. The germline CDR1 and CDR2 sequences are SGHKS and YYEKEE (reference sequence). The V segment lost 0 bases and the J segment 5 bases; nucleotides outside the gene matches: 5. In nucleotides, the CDR3 is TGTGCCAGCAGCTTGGATACGGGACAGGGGGCGTATGGCTACACCTTC. It encodes CASSLDTGQGAYGYTF.

The gene calls are TRBV5-1 and TRBJ1-1; 7 bases line up with TRBD1. J gave up 0 bases and V 4 bases, and 3 bases lay outside the gene matches. The CDR3 contains 14 residues. CDR1 and CDR2 from the germline V gene are SGHRS and YFSETQ. CDR3 protein: CASSGGQMNTEAFF. CDR3 DNA: TGCGCCAGCAGCGGGGGACAGATGAACACTGAAGCTTTCTTT.

The chain carries TRBV10-1 and TRBJ2-7; D call uncertain. The length of the CDR3 is 14 residues. Per the germline V gene, CDR1 is WNHNN and CDR2 is SYGVQD (reference sequence). V was shortened by 9 bases and J by 2 bases, with 17 bases between the two germline ends. Written as DNA, the CDR3 is TGCGCCAGGAGGATGCGGTCGGCAGCCTACGAGCAGTACTTC. Translation: CARRMRSAAYEQYF.

The J gene is TRBJ1-5, the V gene TRBV9; 10 bases match TRBD1. Germline loops: CDR1 SGDLS, CDR2 YYNGEE. The trim removed 7 bases at V and 1 base at J, leaving 2 bases unmatched. The CDR3 sequence is 14 residues long. CDR3 region: CASGTGASNQPQHF. The CDR3 nucleotides read TGTGCCAGCGGGACAGGGGCGAGCAATCAGCCCCAGCATTTT.

V usage is TRBV6-5 and J usage is TRBJ1-6; D is perhaps TRBD1 (6 bases). The CDR3 covers 15 residues. Trimming stripped 7 bases from V and 4 bases from J, with 14 bases between. Germline CDR1 reads MNHEY; CDR2 reads SVGAGI. CDR3: CASKWGQTYNSPLHF. The CDR3 coding sequence is TGTGCCAGCAAGTGGGGACAAACGTATAATTCACCCCTCCACTTT.

V and J are TRBV28 and TRBJ1-2; 8 bases are a match to TRBD1. CDR1 is MDHEN, CDR2 SYDVKM, per germline. Trimming at V came to 6 bases and at J to 8 bases, leaving 8 bases not matched to a gene. This CDR3 region has 13 residues. The CDR3 coding sequence is TGTGCCAGCAGAAACGGACAGGGTTGGGGCTACACCTTC. This translates into CASRNGQGWGYTF.

The CDR3 DNA sequence: TGTGCCTGGAGTGTCTCTGGGGAGACCCAGTACTTC. Its protein is CAWSVSGETQYF. This rearrangement joins TRBV30 to TRBJ2-5; no clear D gene. The CDR3 totals 12 residues. CDR1 and CDR2 (germline): GTSNPN, SVGIG (reference sequence). Trimming stripped 0 bases from V and 5 bases from J, with 7 bases between.

The genes are TRBV7-2 and TRBJ2-1; TRBD2 matches at 9 bases. This CDR3 comprises 14 residues. The ends lost 5 bases at V and 8 bases at J; junction bases unmatched: 7. The germline gives CDR1 SGHTA, CDR2 FQGNSA. CDR3 in DNA: TGTGCCAGCAGCATTAGCGGGGGAGTGGATGAGCAGTTCTTC. This encodes CASSISGGVDEQFF.

This chain joins TRBV28 and TRBJ2-6; no clear D gene. V lost 3 bases and J lost 2, with 8 bases in between. CDR3 length: 15 amino acids. CDR1 and CDR2 from the germline V gene are MDHEN and SYDVKM. The DNA for the CDR3 is TGTGCCAGCAGTTTTTGGGCGACTGGGGCCAACGTCCTGACTTTC. Protein sequence: CASSFWATGANVLTF.

A single count supports this clone. V and J are TRBV6-2 or TRBV6-3 and TRBJ1-1, with TRBD1 matching over 7 bases. Looked up from germline, CDR1 is MNHEY and CDR2 is SVGEGT. The CDR3 runs to 16 residues. The V gene end was trimmed by 6 bases and the J gene end by 4 bases; junction bases not matched to a gene: 14. CDR3 sequence reads: CASSFPNARGLTEAFF. CDR3 sequence (DNA): TGTGCCAGCAGCTTCCCAAATGCAAGGGGGCTCACTGAAGCTTTCTTT.